The sequence of this TCR beta chain was determined in a study of CD8+CD57+ T cells in acquired aplastic anemia. The wider study: DNA per sorted CD4+ or CD8+ sample ranged about 0.2 to 30 ug, averaging roughly 3.5 ug.

Genomic DNA provided the template from which TCR beta VDJ and CDR3 profiles were obtained. TCRdb recomputed calls from the reads with MiXCR, one row per CDR3 protein. The sample carries 80,000 or so distinct CDR3 sequences, around 42% recorded once. In regard to this clonotype: As yet, its antigen is unknown.

Whole-study results and caveats: The number of CD8+ CDR3 sequences shared by patients and controls was about 27. CD8+ Simpson's diversity in patients was not significantly different from that in controls.

CDR3 length equals 14 residues. Trimming stripped 5 bases from V and 1 base from J, with 9 bases between. Germline CDR1 reads SGHAT; CDR2 reads FQDESV (reference sequence). The V and J genes are TRBV11-1 and TRBJ2-1, with D hard to call. Sequencing was carried out using sorted CD4+, CD8+, or CD8+CD57+ T cells (not recorded which) from PBMCs. This receptor was identified in a human donor in good health, serving as a control. The CDR3 region is CASSLQRSYNEQFF. For the CDR3, the DNA is TGTGCCAGCAGCCTCCAGCGATCCTACAATGAGCAGTTCTTC. The full variable domain, rest sourced from reference TRBV11-1 and TRBJ2-1, is EAEVAQSPRYKITEKSQAVAFWCDPISGHATLYWYRQILGQGPELLVQFQDESVVDDSQLPKDRFSAERLKGVDSTLKIQPAELGDSAMYLCASSLQRSYNEQFFGPGTRLTVL.